What follows describes a single T cell receptor (beta chain). The antigen it recognizes is unknown. One base away there is no much larger clone; base qualities are not given. The V and J ends are trimmed by 1 base and 4 bases, leaving 8 bases between them. The CDR3 goes from the cysteine to the phenylalanine over 12 residues. Only CDR3 DNA is held: 36 bases, read in frame from base 1. The germline V gene yields SQVTM for CDR1 and ANQGSEA for CDR2. The cohort consisted of 666 healthy bone marrow donors. Cohort members were all nominally healthy when sampled, although unrecorded immune exposures were likely present. The donor tested CMV seronegative, placing the donor among the approximately 400 seronegative members of the cohort. Every donor gave a peripheral blood sample, and the peripheral blood mononuclear cells from that sample were used for TCR beta sequencing. The Qiagen DNeasy Blood Extraction Kit was used to extract genomic DNA from the blood cell samples.

Receptor libraries were prepared by the immunoSEQ multiplex PCR assay. For the multiplex PCR, a mixture combining 60 forward primers for TCR Vbeta segments and 13 reverse primers for TCR Jbeta segments was used. A multiplex PCR assay on genomic DNA amplified the CDR3 region of rearranged TCR beta genes. The Illumina HiSeq System was used to sequence the amplified TCR beta libraries as 87-base-pair reads. Under the source paper's analysis protocol: In a later analysis, tens of millions of unique TCR beta chains were counted across the approximately 670 repertoires, and approximately 11 million of these chains were shared by at least two donors. To remove PCR and sequencing errors, raw reads were error-corrected and collapsed into unique sequences using a nearest-neighbor algorithm that merged closely related sequences. Alignment of CDR3 sequences to IMGT reference sequences was used to assign V, D and J gene segments. Each retained sequence needed at least a six-nucleotide match to both a V gene segment and a J gene segment. A rearrangement counted as productive if the CDR3 had no stop codons and remained in frame with V and J, and every other rearrangement counted as non-productive. Following IMGT convention, CDR3 was defined as the stretch from the second conserved V-encoded cysteine to the conserved J-encoded phenylalanine. Sequences without an unambiguous match to a single V gene segment were excluded from the earlier analysis of 500 to 700 of the donors. An earlier analysis of several hundred of the donors called V segments functional above 56.7% productive rearrangements and segregating when the between-donor standard deviation exceeded 5%. A statistical classification framework was built for diagnosing cytomegalovirus status from the catalog of TCR beta chain sequences. V and J gene assignment, in a later analysis, came from comparing TCR nucleotide sequences with IMGT/GENE-DB human TR gene sequences. A later analysis assigned CDR3 sequences and most-parsimonious VDJ recombination scenarios with the TCRdist pipeline. In a later analysis, each TCR beta chain was defined by its CDR3 amino acid sequence together with its V-gene family, and reads lacking a unique V-gene family were excluded. As a way to deal with suspected cross-contamination and a sequencing artifact, a later analysis dropped roughly 600 nucleotide sequences that were highly shared and had low generation probability. A later analysis calculated a clonal expansion index for each public chain from normalized within-repertoire ranks of inferred template counts. Generation probabilities in a later analysis came from a VDJ recombination model fitted to out-of-frame rearrangements, and those results were checked against IGoR. Hypergeometric tests were used in a later analysis to score TCR-TCR, TCR-HLA and TCR-CMV co-occurrence, with a repertoire-size bias correction applied to the TCR pairs. To estimate false discovery rates, a later analysis permuted the HLA or CMV assignments 20 times. A later analysis grouped co-occurring TCRs with DBSCAN, adding TCRdist sequence similarity when clustering within HLA-allele-positive subsets. Co-occurrence clustering excluded repertoires with fewer than 30,000 or more than 120,000 public chains, plus five with anomalous nucleotide sharing. The table was pulled from immuneACCESS by TCRdb, which kept in-frame rearrangements only. Such tables lose some clones; where checked, under half of the loss comes from unresolved V genes, and the rest has no known cause. The V and J calls and the clone size are those of that table, but D and trimming were determined from the DNA. Recorded for this sample are about 93,000 clones; roughly 80% of them occurred a single time. The biggest ten clones account for roughly 1.9% of the sample.

The data were taken from a study of cytomegalovirus exposure and HLA in healthy donors (TCRdb year 2017). Some background on the complete study: In an earlier analysis of roughly 500 of the donors, 276 Gb of sequence data and some 120 million unique TCR beta sequences from about 179 million T cells were reported. An early release that covered about 600 HLA-typed donors contained about 300 gigabases of sequencing data and tens of millions of unique TCR sequences. Among the 398 genotyped donors, around 81% belonged to the genetic ancestry cluster associated with self-reported Caucasian donors. The study aimed to test whether signatures of past pathogen exposure could be identified by cataloging public T cell receptors. The study profiled the T cell repertoires of hundreds of subjects by immunosequencing and related them to cytomegalovirus serostatus. In addition to the first cohort of 666 subjects, a separate validation cohort of some 120 different subjects was used. To predict cytomegalovirus infection status, the study brought together high-throughput TCR immunosequencing, statistical association of individual TCRs with disease status, and machine learning. To study patterns of TCR occurrence, a later analysis re-analyzed previously published TCR beta repertoires from 650 to 750 donors and added high-resolution HLA genotyping. Rather than using new phenotypic data, the later analysis identified candidate immune exposures from TCR beta sequences and from how often those sequences occurred across donors. In an earlier analysis of 587 of the donors, high-throughput TCR beta sequencing was used to judge whether each TCR beta V gene segment behaved as functional or pseudogenic. Alongside the repertoire data, information on donor age, sex, ethnicity and CMV serostatus was compiled. A later genetic analysis used genome-wide SNP genotypes for about 60% of the roughly 670 donors, treating that subset as a discovery cohort. Every repertoire in the discovery cohort had been generated on one and the same sequencing platform. HLA typing included class I and class II loci at four-digit resolution. Typing coverage differed by locus: A, B, C, DRB1 and DQB1 were typed in about 620-630 donors, DQA1 in approximately 520, DPA1 in 606, and DPB1 in around 440. Because of strong linkage in the cohort, roughly 5 DR-DQ haplotypes were treated as single units for association and clustering. Across roughly 420 genotyped donors of the cohort, an average of about 240,000 unique TCR beta nucleotide sequences per donor were sequenced, and roughly 20% of those sequences were non-productive.

What the work shows at the level of the full study, not this receptor alone: According to a later analysis, most CMV-associated TCR beta chains appeared to be HLA-restricted, and the HLA associations seemed to be driven largely by CMV exposure. A later genetic analysis associated a missense DCLRE1C variant with V-gene and J-gene trimming of TCR beta chains, and an independent cohort replicated the association. According to a later genetic analysis, donors in an Asian-associated ancestry cluster had fewer N-insertions in productive TCRs than the roughly 660-donor mean. Specific HLA alleles were associated with about 17,000 TCR beta sequences at a false discovery rate of 0.05 in a later analysis. The authors suggested that the approach could potentially be generalized to other disease states and immunological phenotypes. According to a later analysis, parvovirus B19, influenza, CMV and Epstein-Barr virus appeared linked to several top co-occurrence clusters. A few of the identified cytomegalovirus-associated TCR beta chains were confirmed in vitro to be specific for cytomegalovirus antigens. Over 15 rarely observed V segments, including chromosome 9 orphons, were excluded from the earlier analysis of approximately 500 of the donors because counts were too low. A further reported finding was that TCR beta sequences accurately predicted the HLA-A and HLA-B alleles for most subjects in the first cohort. The only immune exposure information available for the cohort was CMV serostatus. The 87-base-pair reads could not distinguish some IMGT-functional V segments, including TRBV6-2 and TRBV6-3, so those segments were excluded. Cytomegalovirus status was reported to be diagnosed by the classifier with high specificity and sensitivity in both the original and validation cohorts. A cluster of highly shared sequence variants was judged likely to be a technical artifact of the sequencing pipeline. Across donors, most TCR sequences were observed very rarely, whereas some public TCRs were present in many individuals. The study gave a list of 150 to 200 TCR beta chains associated with cytomegalovirus. Because HLA typing was unavailable for some donors at each locus, only the typed subset was used in association tests. A later analysis found that TCR association rates varied across HLA loci, with DRB1 alleles showing the most associated TCRs and HLA-C alleles the fewest. In this cohort, only TCR beta chains were sequenced, and detectable features were limited by the absence of alpha or paired-chain data. Sequencing depth was assumed to be roughly uniform across donors in the presence/absence analyses, though that assumption may not hold. An earlier analysis of approximately 530 of the donors showed that most TCR beta V segments appeared in productive rearrangements either about 90% or about 30% of the time, which broadly matched IMGT annotations. Correlated functional status among segregating V segments might reflect linkage disequilibrium, but an unknown experimental factor could not be ruled out. Assigning TCR associations to individual alleles was difficult when HLA alleles, especially DR and DQ, strongly co-occurred. A later analysis found that HLA-associated TCR beta chains were more clonally expanded and had lower generation probabilities than equally common non-associated chains.

The sequence joins TRBV29-1 to TRBJ2-7; a weak D assignment points to TRBD1 (6 bases agree). The TCR originated in a boy between 10 and 17 years old in good health and CMV-seronegative. The sequenced material came from PBMCs. The CDR3 loop reads CSVEGTAYEQYF. The nucleotides read TGCAGCGTTGAAGGGACAGCTTACGAGCAGTACTTC.